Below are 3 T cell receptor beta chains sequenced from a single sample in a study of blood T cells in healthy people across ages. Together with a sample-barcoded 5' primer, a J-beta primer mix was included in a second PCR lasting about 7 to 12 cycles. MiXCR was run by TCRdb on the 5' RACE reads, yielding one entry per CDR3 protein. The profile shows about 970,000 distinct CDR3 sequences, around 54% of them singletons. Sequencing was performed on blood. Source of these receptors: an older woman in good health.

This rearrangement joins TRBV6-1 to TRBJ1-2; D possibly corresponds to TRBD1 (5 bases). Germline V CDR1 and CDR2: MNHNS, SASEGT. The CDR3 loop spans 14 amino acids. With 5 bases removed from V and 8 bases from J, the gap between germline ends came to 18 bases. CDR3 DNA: TGTGCCAGCAGTAGCTTCGGGGGGACGGCAGGCTACACCTTC. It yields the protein CASSSFGGTAGYTF.

CDR3 residues: CASRQQGTTDTQYF. DNA of the CDR3: TGTGCCAGCAGACAACAGGGTACCACAGATACGCAGTATTTT. The chain is built from TRBV27 and TRBJ2-3; perhaps TRBD1 as D (6 bases). The CDR3 length is 14 residues. Germline V CDR1 and CDR2: MNHEY, SMNVEV (reference sequence). V was cut by 6 bases and J by 2 bases, with 12 bases left in between.

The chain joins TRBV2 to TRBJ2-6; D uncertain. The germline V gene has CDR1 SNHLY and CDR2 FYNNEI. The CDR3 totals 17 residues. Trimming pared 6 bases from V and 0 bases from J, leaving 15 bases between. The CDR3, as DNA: TGTGCCAGCAGGGTTAGTGGGTCCCCCTCTGGGGCCAACGTCCTGACTTTC. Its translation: CASRVSGSPSGANVLTF.